Reported below is one T cell receptor beta chain. What it binds is not known. This sample is part of a study of shared clonotypes between healthy human individuals. Findings and limits, study-wide: Clonotypes which were not shared had lower generation probabilities than clonotypes that all four donors shared. Clonotype sharing among donors likely depends on sequencing depth.

This CDR3 is 15 amino acids long. The germline V gene encodes CDR1 SGHDT and CDR2 YYEEEE. The junction had 5 bases not matched to a gene; V was cut back by 4 bases and J by 1 base. An assay was performed, and its level was deep. Measured with immunoSEQ multiplex PCR; TCRdb has only the in-frame clones, and not every one. This table has roughly 2,300,000 clones, 85% to 95% appearing once. The TCR sequence derives from a young man in good health. Some clones in this sample may be carry-over from other donors' samples. This sequence joins TRBV5-6 and TRBJ2-5; 9 bases agree with TRBD1. The sample consisted of naive CD4+ T cells from PBMCs. This sample's subset: CD45RA+ positively selected. The CDR3 bases are TGTGCCAGCAGCACGACAGGGGGATCCCAAGAGACCCAGTACTTC. Protein sequence: CASSTTGGSQETQYF.